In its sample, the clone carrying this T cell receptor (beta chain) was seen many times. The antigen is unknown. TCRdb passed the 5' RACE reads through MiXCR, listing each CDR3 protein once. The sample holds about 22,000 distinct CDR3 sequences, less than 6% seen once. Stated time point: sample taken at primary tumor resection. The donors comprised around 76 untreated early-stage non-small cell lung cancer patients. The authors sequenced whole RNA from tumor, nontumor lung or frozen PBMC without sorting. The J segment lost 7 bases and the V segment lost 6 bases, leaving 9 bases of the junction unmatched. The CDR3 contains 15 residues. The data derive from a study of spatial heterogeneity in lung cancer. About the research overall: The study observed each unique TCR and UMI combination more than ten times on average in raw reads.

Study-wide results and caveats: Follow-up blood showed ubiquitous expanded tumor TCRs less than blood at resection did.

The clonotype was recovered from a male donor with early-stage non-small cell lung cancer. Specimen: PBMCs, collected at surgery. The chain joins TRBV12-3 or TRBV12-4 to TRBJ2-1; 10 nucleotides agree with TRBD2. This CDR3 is CASRPTSGFRNEQFF. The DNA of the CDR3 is TGTGCCAGCAGACCGACTAGCGGGTTTCGGAATGAGCAGTTCTTC.